The 25 T cell receptor beta chains in this list originate from one sample, sequenced in a study of post-analysis software for immune sequencing data. The antigens of these receptors remain unknown. Each TCR beta cDNA library carried unique molecular identifiers. From the PCR reads, TCRdb called clonotypes with MiXCR, one entry per CDR3 protein. The sample lists roughly 700,000 distinct CDR3 sequences, 30% occurring once. Study-level results: About 5 TRBV segments occurring more often in patients than controls included TRBV5-6, TRBV5-1 and TRBV20-1.

The specimen was blood. These receptors were taken from a girl aged 5 to 17 with multiple sclerosis.

The V gene is TRBV7-9, the J gene TRBJ2-5, with 8 bases lining up with TRBD2. The J call is in doubt because the DNA end fits TRBJ2-7 better. Per the germline V gene, CDR1 is SEHNR and CDR2 is FQNEAQ (reference sequence). The CDR3 spans 14 residues. This chain's CDR3 is CASSALLAADEQYF. CDR3 coding DNA: TGTGCCAGCAGCGCCCTACTAGCGGCCGACGAGCAGTACTTC.

This chain connects TRBV29-1 to TRBJ2-7, with unresolved D. CDR1 and CDR2 from the germline V gene are SQVTM and ANQGSEA. Deletions cut 6 bases from V and 3 bases from J, with 12 bases between. The CDR3 runs to 12 residues. CDR3 in DNA: TGCAGCGTGGGTGGTGGCGGCTACGAGCAGTACTTC. Translation gives CSVGGGGYEQYF.

The rearrangement uses TRBV28 and TRBJ2-7; a weak D match, TRBD2 (6 bases). Trimming took off 6 bases at V and 6 bases at J, with 9 bases between the two ends. Germline CDR1 is MDHEN and CDR2 is SYDVKM. CDR3 length: 11 residues. The CDR3 reads CASRGGSEQYF. CDR3 nucleotide sequence: TGTGCCAGCAGGGGGGGAAGCGAGCAGTACTTC.

This clonotype was counted between two and nine times. The chain employs TRBV29-1 and TRBJ2-2; D gene ambiguous. This CDR3 spans 14 amino acids. Trimming removed 4 bases from V and 0 bases from J, with 9 bases in between. Per the germline V gene, CDR1 is SQVTM and CDR2 is ANQGSEA. Here the CDR3 DNA reads TGCAGCGTTGTGGGCCCTACGAACACCGGGGAGCTGTTTTTT. Translating it yields CSVVGPTNTGELFF.

The rearrangement uses TRBV5-8 and TRBJ2-4; either TRBD1 or TRBD2 may fit D (6 bases each). The last part of the DNA fits TRBJ2-5 better; the J call may be wrong. This CDR3 region has 14 residues. Germline V gene sequence: CDR1 SGHTS, CDR2 YDEGEE. CDR3 bases: TGTGCCAGCAGCTTTGTGGGGGGCGCAGAGACCCAGTACTTC. Protein product: CASSFVGGAETQYF.

J is TRBJ1-2 and V is TRBV7-2, with a possible D match to TRBD1 (6 bases). The germline V gene encodes CDR1 SGHTA and CDR2 FQGNSA. The CDR3 consists of 15 residues. The V and J ends lost 5 bases and 4 bases respectively, with 17 bases between them. The CDR3 reads CASSIHTQGPYGYTF. The DNA of the CDR3 is TGTGCCAGCAGCATACACACACAGGGTCCCTATGGCTACACCTTC.

The chain joins TRBV20-1 to TRBJ1-4; the D gene is possibly TRBD1 (6 bases). Germline-derived CDR1 and CDR2 are DFQATT and SNEGSKA (reference sequence). V lost 1 base to trimming and J lost 8 bases, with 14 bases between them. The length of the CDR3 is 14 residues. The CDR3 coding sequence is TGCAGTGCTAGAGTGGGGGGCAATGGCGAAAAACTGTTTTTT. It yields the protein CSARVGGNGEKLFF.

This clonotype occurred many times. CDR3 loop: CASSYSGVRETQYF. The CDR3 nucleotides read TGTGCCAGCAGTTACTCAGGGGTCCGGGAGACCCAGTACTTC. V is TRBV6-5 and J is TRBJ2-5; a possible D gene is TRBD1 (5 bases). The CDR3 length is 14 residues. Looked up from germline, CDR1 is MNHEY and CDR2 is SVGAGI. V gave up 0 bases and J gave up 5 bases, with 10 bases separating them.

The chain uses TRBV9 and TRBJ2-3, with D possibly matching TRBD2 (5 bases). The germline CDR1 and CDR2 sequences are SGDLS and YYNGEE. Trimming cost V 3 bases and J 1 base, with 18 bases left between them. The CDR3 totals 17 residues. CDR3 bases: TGTGCCAGCAGCGGAGGGCCCACTCCCCACCGCACAGATACGCAGTATTTT. Translated: CASSGGPTPHRTDTQYF.

The table lists this clonotype with many counts. The V call is TRBV20-1, the J call TRBJ2-1, with 7 positions matching TRBD1. The CDR3 runs 18 residues. Trimming at V came to 3 bases and at J to 1 base, leaving 15 bases not matched to a gene. Germline CDR1 reads DFQATT; CDR2 reads SNEGSKA (reference sequence). As DNA, the CDR3 is TGCAGTGCTAGTGGGCAGGGGGAGAAATTCCCGTCCTACAATGAGCAGTTCTTC. Translated, it gives CSASGQGEKFPSYNEQFF.

A few counts support this clonotype. V usage is TRBV3-1 and J usage is TRBJ2-7; the match to TRBD2 covers 8 bases. The CDR3 length is 17 residues. The germline gives CDR1 LGHDT, CDR2 YNNKEL (reference sequence). The junction had 8 bases not matched to a gene; V was cut back by 0 bases and J by 1 base. Here the CDR3 DNA reads TGTGCCAGCAGCCAAGATTGGGGAACTAGCGGTTCCTACGAGCAGTACTTC. Encoded protein: CASSQDWGTSGSYEQYF.

This chain connects TRBV5-1 to TRBJ2-1; TRBD2 matches 9 bases. The V and J ends lost 2 bases and 6 bases, in that order; junction bases with no gene match: 15. CDR1 is SGHRS, CDR2 YFSETQ, per germline. CDR3 size: 18 residues. CDR3 nucleotides: TGCGCCAGCAGCTTAACTTGGGGGACTAGCATGTTCTGCAATGAGCAGTTCTTC. This gives the protein CASSLTWGTSMFCNEQFF.

The J gene is TRBJ1-5, the V gene TRBV4-1; no clear D. The V gene lost 1 base and the J gene lost 0 bases, with 13 bases spanning the gap. The germline CDR1 and CDR2 sequences are MGHRA and YSYEKL. CDR3 length: 17 residues. The CDR3 spells CASSQGETQNSNQPQHF. CDR3 DNA: TGCGCCAGCAGCCAAGGGGAAACACAAAATAGCAATCAGCCCCAGCATTTT.

The genes are TRBV6-4 and TRBJ2-7, with 7 bases matching TRBD2. The CDR3 is 15 amino acids. With V trimmed by 2 bases and J by 7 bases, 11 bases remained unmatched. The germline V gene encodes CDR1 MRHNA and CDR2 SNTAGT. The chain's CDR3 is CASSDGAGECGEQYF. In nucleotides, the CDR3 is TGTGCCAGCAGTGACGGGGCGGGAGAATGCGGAGAGCAGTACTTC.

Worth noting for this clonotype: Relative to the germline gene, one junction end is altered; a read error may explain this. This chain joins TRBV7-8 and TRBJ2-4; D possibly uses TRBD1 or TRBD2 (6 bases each). The CDR3 is 15 amino acids. Germline lookup yields CDR1 SGHVS and CDR2 FQNEAQ. Written as DNA, the CDR3 is TGTGCCAGCAGGCCAAGGGGGGTGGCCCAAAACATTCGGTACTTC. Encoded protein: CASRPRGVAQNIRYF.

The chain carries TRBV27 and TRBJ2-3; D unresolved. The CDR3 is made up of 11 amino acids. CDR1 is MNHEY, CDR2 SMNVEV, per germline (reference sequence). The germline V and J ends were trimmed by 8 bases and 6 bases, with 9 bases remaining between them. For the CDR3, the DNA is TGTGCCAGCGTGGTTCGGGATACGCAGTATTTT. Translation gives CASVVRDTQYF.

CDR3 sequence: CASSPYPRTGYYEQYF. The CDR3 DNA is TGTGCCAGCAGCCCCTACCCTCGGACAGGGTACTACGAGCAGTACTTC. The rearrangement uses TRBV3-1 and TRBJ2-7; 8 bases align to TRBD1. This CDR3 region has 16 residues. Germline CDR1 reads LGHDT; CDR2 reads YNNKEL (reference sequence). V lost 4 bases, J lost 3 bases, and 11 bases stayed unmatched.

The gene calls are TRBV6-1 and TRBJ2-5; 7 bases agree with TRBD1. CDR1 is MNHNS and CDR2 is SASEGT in the germline V gene. The junction had 9 bases not matched to a gene; V was cut back by 0 bases and J by 5 bases. This CDR3 region has 16 residues. In nucleotides, the CDR3 is TGTGCCAGCAGTGAAGCTTACAGAGGGGGCGGGGAGACCCAGTACTTC. It specifies CASSEAYRGGGETQYF.

V gene TRBV28 combines with J gene TRBJ2-3; 10 nucleotides line up with TRBD2. Germline values: CDR1 MDHEN, CDR2 SYDVKM. V lost 7 bases and J lost 4; bases outside the gene matches: 8. The CDR3 consists of 15 residues. The CDR3 loop reads CASTASGLASDTQYF. The CDR3 nucleotides are TGTGCCAGCACCGCATCGGGACTAGCGTCAGATACGCAGTATTTT.

The chain combines TRBV6-5 with TRBJ2-1; 9 bases agree with TRBD1. Germline lookup yields CDR1 MNHEY and CDR2 SVGAGI. Trimming removed 5 bases from V and 14 bases from J; junction bases left unmatched: 7. This CDR3 is built from 12 residues. The CDR3 loop is CASSLGTGSKFF. For the CDR3, the DNA is TGTGCCAGCAGTCTAGGGACAGGGTCGAAGTTCTTC.

This clonotype has a handful of counts. This chain uses TRBV28 with TRBJ1-5; TRBD1 aligns across 8 bases. The CDR3 contains 14 residues. CDR1 is MDHEN, CDR2 SYDVKM, per germline. J lost 5 bases, V lost 7 bases, and 7 bases had no gene match. The CDR3 is CASNLATGDQPQHF. CDR3 sequence (DNA): TGTGCCAGCAACCTGGCGACAGGGGATCAGCCCCAGCATTTT.

About this clonotype: One junction end does not reproduce the germline sequence, and a read error may be involved. In DNA form, the CDR3 reads TGTGCCGGCAGCTTAGCGCGGGGGATAGATACGCAGTATTTT. Protein sequence: CAGSLARGIDTQYF. The rearrangement uses TRBV7-9 and TRBJ2-3; 7 bases are a match to TRBD2. CDR3 length: 14 residues. Germline-derived CDR1 and CDR2 are SEHNR and FQNEAQ (reference sequence).

About this clonotype: This CDR3 fails to terminate in the conserved phenylalanine or tryptophan, so it likely reflects a read error. J is TRBJ2-1 and V is TRBV2; no definite D call. Trimming took 1 base from V and 5 from J, leaving 0 bases between them. The CDR3 is 11 amino acids. Germline V CDR1 and CDR2: SNHLY, FYNNEI. For the CDR3, the DNA is TGTGCCAGCAGTGAAGACAATGAGCAGTTCTGC. It specifies CASSEDNEQFC.

A few counts support this clonotype. The chain links TRBV7-2 to TRBJ2-6; D is undetermined. Trimming left V 8 bases short and J 3 bases short, with 11 bases between. The CDR3 is 14 residues long. Germline V gene sequence: CDR1 SGHTA, CDR2 FQGNSA. The CDR3 coding sequence is TGTGCCAGCGCGTGGGTGGATGGGGCCAACGTCCTGACTTTC. Translating it yields CASAWVDGANVLTF.

Note on this clonotype: Relative to the germline gene, one junction end is altered; a read error may explain this. The chain uses TRBV12-3 or TRBV12-4 and TRBJ1-4, with a tentative D call TRBD1 (5 bases). This CDR3 contains 14 residues. The chain's CDR3 is CASSLQGLNEKRFF. CDR3 sequence (DNA): TGTGCCAGCAGTTTACAGGGTCTGAATGAAAAACGGTTTTTT.